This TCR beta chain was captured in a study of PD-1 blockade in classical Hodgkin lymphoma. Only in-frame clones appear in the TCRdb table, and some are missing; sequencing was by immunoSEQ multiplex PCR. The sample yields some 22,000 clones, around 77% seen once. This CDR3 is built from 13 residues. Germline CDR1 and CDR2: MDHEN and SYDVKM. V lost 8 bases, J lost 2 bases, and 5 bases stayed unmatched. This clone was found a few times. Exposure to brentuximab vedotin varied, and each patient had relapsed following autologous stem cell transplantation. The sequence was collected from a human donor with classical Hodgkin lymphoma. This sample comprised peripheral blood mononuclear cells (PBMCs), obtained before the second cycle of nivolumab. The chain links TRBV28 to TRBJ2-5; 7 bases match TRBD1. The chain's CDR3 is CASRQGPQETQYF. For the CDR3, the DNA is TGTGCCAGCCGACAGGGTCCACAAGAGACCCAGTACTTC. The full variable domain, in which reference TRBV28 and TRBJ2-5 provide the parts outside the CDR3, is DVKVTQSSRYLVKRTGEKVFLECVQDMDHENMFWYRQDPGLGLRLIYFSYDVKMKEKGDIPEGYSVSREKKERFSLILESASTNQTSMYLCASRQGPQETQYFGPGTRLLVL.